This T cell receptor beta chain derives from a study of blood T cells in healthy people across ages. Next came a second PCR, run for about 7 to 12 cycles, which used a sample-barcoded 5' primer along with a J-beta primer mix. Each TCR beta cDNA got a 12-nucleotide random molecular identifier. The study obtained at least 3 million CDR3-containing paired-end reads from every sample. TCRdb passed the 5' RACE reads through MiXCR, listing each CDR3 protein once. Altogether hundreds of thousands of distinct CDR3 sequences are present, 20% to 25% being singletons, with the ten largest covering 8% to 10%. The authors drew approximately 10 milliliters of peripheral blood from each donor. V lost 4 bases to trimming and J lost 6 bases; unmatched junction nucleotides: 9. The V gene's germline CDR1 is MNHEY and CDR2 SMNVEV (reference sequence). The CDR3 length is 14 residues. The sample was also linked to a second study, of T cells of mothers and their children. That report adds: Input to cDNA synthesis comprised all extracted RNA, at a ratio of around 1.5 ug per 15 ul.

The chain employs TRBV27 and TRBJ2-7, with 7 positions matching TRBD1. The sample comprised blood. The source of this sequence is a boy younger than 18 in good health. The CDR3 DNA follows: TGTGCCAGCAGTTCCGGGACAGCTAGGGCCGAGCAGTACTTC. It is translated as CASSSGTARAEQYF.